This passage covers 15 T cell receptor beta chains from one sample sequenced in a study of control samples from healthy donors and cancer patients. Profiled with immunoSEQ multiplex PCR; TCRdb holds only in-frame clones, not every one. The repertoire consists of about 150,000 clones, with more than 85% occurring once and the leading ten covering around 2.4%. Source material: blood. These receptors all come from a middle-aged man in good health.

This chain connects TRBV7-9 to TRBJ2-1; 11 bases are a match to TRBD2. CDR3 length: 16 residues. V lost 1 base and J lost 4; bases outside the gene matches: 3. Germline V CDR1 and CDR2: SEHNR, FQNEAQ (reference sequence). This CDR3 is CASSLGGTSGYNEQFF. CDR3 nucleotides: TGTGCCAGCAGCTTAGGGGGGACTAGCGGATACAATGAGCAGTTCTTC.

The V and J genes are TRBV19 and TRBJ1-2; D gene uncertain. Trimming left V 6 bases short and J 4 bases short, with 9 bases between. This CDR3 contains 12 residues. Germline lookup yields CDR1 LNHDA and CDR2 SQIVND (reference sequence). Written as DNA, the CDR3 is TGTGCCAGTAGGGTAGGCAGCTATGGCTACACCTTC. This encodes CASRVGSYGYTF.

CDR3 in amino acids: CASSQDRGTVYEQYF. The CDR3 DNA is TGTGCCAGCAGCCAAGATCGGGGGACAGTATACGAGCAGTACTTC. V and J are TRBV14 and TRBJ2-7, with D possibly matching TRBD1 (7 bases). V was clipped by 0 bases and J by 4 bases, with 13 bases between them. CDR1 is SGHDN, CDR2 FVKESK, per germline. This CDR3 is built from 15 residues.

This clone was observed a single time. This rearrangement joins TRBV6-5 to TRBJ2-1; D call uncertain. Trimming removed 1 base from V and 7 bases from J, with 5 bases in between. This CDR3 comprises 12 residues. Germline V gene lookup returns CDR1 MNHEY and CDR2 SVGAGI. CDR3 bases: TGTGCCAGCAGTTACTGGGGAAATGAGCAGTTCTTC. It codes for CASSYWGNEQFF.

The V and J genes are TRBV3-1 (or the pseudogene TRBV3-2) and TRBJ2-7, with D perhaps matching TRBD1 (6 bases). This CDR3 is built from 14 residues. The V gene lost 4 bases and the J gene lost 3 bases, with 13 bases spanning the gap. Germline V gives CDR1 LGHDT, CDR2 YNNKEL (reference sequence). Here the CDR3 DNA reads TGTGCCAGCAGCCGTCGGACAGTCGACTACGAGCAGTACTTC. It specifies CASSRRTVDYEQYF.

In nucleotides, the CDR3 is TGTGCCAGCAGCGTAAGGGGTGGGGGTAGCACAGATACGCAGTATTTT. Amino acids: CASSVRGGGSTDTQYF. The rearrangement uses TRBV9 and TRBJ2-3, with D possibly being TRBD1 or TRBD2 (5 bases each). This CDR3 has 16 amino acids. The V gene lost 1 base and the J gene lost 0 bases, with 12 bases spanning the gap. Germline loops: CDR1 SGDLS, CDR2 YYNGEE.

In DNA, the CDR3 is TGTGCCACCAGCAGAGACCGCGGTACGTCCAATCCTACAGATACGCAGTATTTT. Translated, it gives CATSRDRGTSNPTDTQYF. This sequence joins TRBV15 and TRBJ2-3; D is ambiguous. Germline V gene sequence: CDR1 LNHNV, CDR2 YYDKDF (reference sequence). Trimming shortened V by 0 bases and J by 3 bases, and 19 bases separated the two germline ends. The CDR3 is 18 residues long.

The gene calls are TRBV7-3 and TRBJ1-3; D not certain. V was pared by 0 bases and J by 3 bases, with 6 bases between. CDR1 and CDR2 (germline): SGHTA, FQGTGA. This CDR3 spans 14 amino acids. The CDR3, as DNA: TGTGCCAGCAGCTTAACATCAGGTGGAAACACCATATATTTT. It specifies CASSLTSGGNTIYF.

The J gene is TRBJ2-3, the V gene TRBV3-1 (or the pseudogene TRBV3-2); 7 bases line up with TRBD2. Germline lookup yields CDR1 LGHDT and CDR2 YNNKEL (reference sequence). J lost 1 base, V lost 4 bases, and 2 bases had no gene match. CDR3 size: 14 residues. The CDR3 coding sequence is TGTGCCAGCAGCCCTCGGGGGGGCACAGATACGCAGTATTTT. Amino acids: CASSPRGGTDTQYF.

J is TRBJ2-7 and V is TRBV11-2; 12 nucleotides match TRBD2. Germline CDR1 SGHAT, CDR2 FQNNGV. The V segment lost 1 base and the J segment 4 bases; nucleotides outside the gene matches: 2. CDR3 size: 15 residues. The DNA of the CDR3 is TGTGCCAGCAGCTTAGGTGGGACTAGCGGGTACGAGCAGTACTTC. Translating it yields CASSLGGTSGYEQYF.

The chain couples TRBV19 to TRBJ2-1; 8 nucleotides agree with TRBD2. V gave up 5 bases and J gave up 0 bases; unmatched junction bases: 3. Germline V gives CDR1 LNHDA, CDR2 SQIVND (reference sequence). The length of the CDR3 is 15 residues. For the CDR3, the DNA is TGTGCCAGTAGTGGGAGCGGGAGCTCCTACAATGAGCAGTTCTTC. This translates into CASSGSGSSYNEQFF. The variable domain in full, with the rest retrieved from reference TRBV19 and TRBJ2-1, is DGGITQSPKYLFRKEGQNVTLSCEQNLNHDAMYWYRQDPGQGLRLIYYSQIVNDFQKGDIAEGYSVSREKKESFPLTVTSAQKNPTAFYLCASSGSGSSYNEQFFGPGTRLTVL.

The chain combines TRBV13 with TRBJ1-1; perhaps TRBD1 as D (5 bases). This CDR3 comprises 19 residues. Germline loops: CDR1 PRHDT, CDR2 FYEKMQ (reference sequence). Deletions cut 3 bases from V and 0 bases from J, with 23 bases between. CDR3 amino acids: CASSLVPPGPERMNTEAFF. CDR3 coding DNA: TGTGCCAGCAGCTTGGTTCCGCCGGGACCCGAGCGGATGAACACTGAAGCTTTCTTT.

The chain links TRBV20-1 to TRBJ1-1; D gene uncertain. Trimming shortened V by 5 bases and J by 10 bases, and 5 bases separated the two germline ends. CDR3 length equals 8 residues. Germline CDR1 reads DFQATT; CDR2 reads SNEGSKA (reference sequence). The CDR3 is CSALGAFF. CDR3 bases: TGCAGTGCTTTAGGAGCTTTCTTT.

The chain carries TRBV19 and TRBJ1-2, with unresolved D. Looked up from germline, CDR1 is LNHDA and CDR2 is SQIVND (reference sequence). This CDR3 is 13 amino acids long. V was pared by 6 bases and J by 0 bases, with 8 bases between. The CDR3 region is CASRGVANYGYTF. The DNA for the CDR3 is TGTGCCAGTAGGGGAGTCGCTAACTATGGCTACACCTTC.

The chain recombines TRBV7-9 with TRBJ2-2, with D perhaps matching TRBD1 or TRBD2 (6 bases each). The germline V gene encodes CDR1 SEHNR and CDR2 FQNEAQ (reference sequence). The V end was cut by 6 bases, the J end by 3 bases, with 17 bases between. The CDR3 consists of 16 residues. The chain's CDR3 is CASSSPWGADTGELFF. The CDR3 DNA reads as TGTGCCAGCAGTTCACCATGGGGGGCAGACACCGGGGAGCTGTTTTTT.